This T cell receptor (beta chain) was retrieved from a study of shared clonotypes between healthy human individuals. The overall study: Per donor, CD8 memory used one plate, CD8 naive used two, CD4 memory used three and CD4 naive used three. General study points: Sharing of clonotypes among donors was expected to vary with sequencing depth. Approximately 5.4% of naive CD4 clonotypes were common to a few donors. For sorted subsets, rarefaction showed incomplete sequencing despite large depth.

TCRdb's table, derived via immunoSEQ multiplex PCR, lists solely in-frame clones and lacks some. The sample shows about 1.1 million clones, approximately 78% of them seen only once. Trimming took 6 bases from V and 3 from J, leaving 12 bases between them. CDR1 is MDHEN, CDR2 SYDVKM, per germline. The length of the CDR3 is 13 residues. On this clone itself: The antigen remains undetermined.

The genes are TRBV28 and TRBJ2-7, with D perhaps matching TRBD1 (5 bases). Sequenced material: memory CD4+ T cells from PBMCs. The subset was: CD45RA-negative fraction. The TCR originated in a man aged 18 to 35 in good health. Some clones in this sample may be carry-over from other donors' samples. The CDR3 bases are TGTGCCAGCAGAACAGGACGGATCTACGAGCAGTACTTC. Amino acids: CASRTGRIYEQYF.